The subject of this entry is one TCR beta chain. Its antigen is not identified. As for time point: cycle 4 day 1 (C4D1), after 5 to 7 weeks of nivolumab. Every patient was affected by relapse after autologous stem cell transplantation, while exposure to brentuximab vedotin was not uniform. Sequencing was performed with immunoSEQ multiplex PCR; in TCRdb, only in-frame clones are kept and a portion is missing. The table records around 7,300 clones, around 88% of them present only once. The V and J ends lost 6 bases and 7 bases, in that order; junction bases with no gene match: 3. The germline CDR1 and CDR2 sequences are MRHNA and SNTAGT. The CDR3 extends over 13 amino acids. The data belong to a study of PD-1 blockade in classical Hodgkin lymphoma. General study findings and limits: Individuals who commenced nivolumab within less than 1 year of ASCT were excluded. Relapsed/refractory patients reportedly had lower baseline diversity than newly diagnosed patients. Nothing has yet pinned down what causes the repertoire differences, possibly disease activity or prior therapy. The diversity seen at baseline in complete responders resembled that of newly diagnosed patients.

V is TRBV6-4 and J is TRBJ1-6, with 7 bases matching TRBD1. Sequenced material: peripheral blood mononuclear cells (PBMCs), taken before the fourth cycle of nivolumab. The source of this sequence is a human donor with classical Hodgkin lymphoma. The CDR3 spells CASRTGSNSPLHF. CDR3 coding DNA: TGTGCCAGCAGGACAGGGAGCAATTCACCCCTCCACTTT.